Listed below are T cell receptor beta chains from one sample, sequenced in a study of blood T cell repertoires in COVID-19. Sequencing was performed with immunoSEQ multiplex PCR; in TCRdb, only in-frame clones are kept and a portion is missing. The sample carries 53,000 or so clones, 90% recorded once. The sequencing sample was made of peripheral blood. These TCRs come from a human donor in a cohort sampled during active COVID-19. CDR3s include the opening cysteine and the closing phenylalanine or tryptophan. The D gene is left open where the match is weak.

V gene: TRBV15; J gene: TRBJ2-3; CDR3 length: 14; D gene: TRBD1; CDR3 DNA: TGTGCCACCAGCAGTAGGGGGCCCACAGATACGCAGTATTTT; CDR3 protein: CATSSRGPTDTQYF
V gene: TRBV6-1; J gene: TRBJ2-1; CDR3 length: 16; D gene: TRBD2; CDR3 DNA: TGTGCCAGCAGTGGCACTGTAGCGGGAGTACAGAATGAGCAGTTCTTC; CDR3 protein: CASSGTVAGVQNEQFF
V gene: TRBV11-2; J gene: TRBJ2-3; CDR3 length: 15; D gene: TRBD2; CDR3 DNA: TGTGCCAGCAGCTCAATAGCGGGGAGCACAGATACGCAGTATTTT; CDR3 protein: CASSSIAGSTDTQYF
V gene: TRBV30; J gene: TRBJ2-5; CDR3 length: 12; D gene: .; CDR3 DNA: TGTGCCTGGAGTCGGGGGTGGGAGACCCAGTACTTC; CDR3 protein: CAWSRGWETQYF
V gene: TRBV27; J gene: TRBJ1-2; CDR3 length: 12; D gene: TRBD1; CDR3 DNA: TGTGCCAGCAGGACAGGGAACTATGGCTACACCTTC; CDR3 protein: CASRTGNYGYTF
V gene: TRBV5-1; J gene: TRBJ2-1; CDR3 length: 17; D gene: TRBD2; CDR3 DNA: TGCGCCAGCAGCCCTCGACTAGCGGGAGGGCCTTTCAATGAGCAGTTCTTC; CDR3 protein: CASSPRLAGGPFNEQFF
V gene: TRBV12-3/TRBV12-4; J gene: TRBJ1-2; CDR3 length: 13; D gene: TRBD1; CDR3 DNA: TGTGCCAGCAGCCGACAGGGGTTTTATGGCTACACCTTC; CDR3 protein: CASSRQGFYGYTF
V gene: TRBV2; J gene: TRBJ2-3; CDR3 length: 13; D gene: .; CDR3 DNA: TGTGCCAGCAGTAAGGGGCTCAGGGATACGCAGTATTTT; CDR3 protein: CASSKGLRDTQYF
V gene: TRBV6-4; J gene: TRBJ2-3; CDR3 length: 14; D gene: .; CDR3 DNA: TGTGCCAGCAGATTGACAATTGGGACAGATACGCAGTATTTT; CDR3 protein: CASRLTIGTDTQYF
V gene: TRBV28; J gene: TRBJ2-7; CDR3 length: 14; D gene: .; CDR3 DNA: TGTGCCAGCGGATTACTAGCTGCAAAAAACGAGCAGTACTTC; CDR3 protein: CASGLLAAKNEQYF